Listed below are T cell receptor beta chains from one sample, sequenced in a study of regulatory T cells in long-lasting Graves disease. One entry per CDR3 protein results from TCRdb running MiXCR on the multiplex PCR reads. This table has about 460,000 distinct CDR3 sequences, 14% appearing once. These same data were also listed under a study on T cells in Graves' hyperthyroidism and ophthalmopathy.

The sample in question was peripheral blood mononuclear cells (PBMCs), obtained at new diagnosis, from a patient treated with antithyroid drugs. Receptors were obtained from a woman aged 50 to 60 with Graves disease. Both conserved end residues are part of each CDR3. The D gene is left open where the match is weak. Rows give clone size only sometimes, using once, few, many, or a class for an expanded clone.

>TRBV12-3/TRBV12-4|TRBJ2-2|TRBD2|many
TGTGCCAGCAGAAACAAGCGGGAGAACACCGGGGAGCTGTTTTTT
CASRNKRENTGELFF
>TRBV28|TRBJ2-7|TRBD1|NA
TGTGCCAGCAGTTCAGCCGGGACAGGGTATAAGCAGTACTTC
CASSSAGTGYKQYF
>TRBV5-1|TRBJ2-5|NA|NA
TGCGCCAGCAGCTTGGCCGGCAGGGTCGACCAAGAGACCCAGTACTTC
CASSLAGRVDQETQYF
>TRBV3-1|TRBJ2-1|TRBD2|NA
TGTGCCAGCAGCCTTATAACTAGCGGGACGCACAATGAGCAGTTCTTC
CASSLITSGTHNEQFF
>TRBV2|TRBJ2-5|TRBD1|many
TGTGCCAGCAGTTCTGGACAGGGGGCAGCAGAGACCCAGTACTTC
CASSSGQGAAETQYF
>TRBV5-1|TRBJ2-7|TRBD1|many
TGCGCCAGCAGCTTGAGGCCGGGACAGGGGGCGCTTTACGAGCAGTACTTC
CASSLRPGQGALYEQYF
>TRBV2|TRBJ1-4|NA|few
TGTGCCAGCAGTGTAGCCCCGTCAAGTGAAAAACTGTTTTTT
CASSVAPSSEKLFF
>TRBV4-1|TRBJ2-3|NA|few
TGCGCCAGCAGCCCCCCAGGGGGACTGTTCACAGATACGCAGTATTTT
CASSPPGGLFTDTQYF
>TRBV7-2|TRBJ1-2|NA|many
TGTGCCAGCAGCTTACAGTCCAGAAATTATGGCTACACCTTC
CASSLQSRNYGYTF
>TRBV10-3|TRBJ2-3|NA|many
TGTGCCATCAACAGGGAAAGCACAGATACGCAGTATTTT
CAINRESTDTQYF
>TRBV12-3/TRBV12-4|TRBJ2-1|NA|many
TGTGCCAGCAGTGCCCGGGACGCGAACAATGAGCAGTTCTTC
CASSARDANNEQFF
>TRBV30|TRBJ2-7|TRBD1|NA
TGTGCCTGGGGGACAGGGCAGGGGCAGTACTTC
CAWGTGQGQYF
>TRBV11-2|TRBJ1-1|NA|many
TGTGCCAGCAGGGACACGGCAGACACTGAAGCTTTCTTT
CASRDTADTEAFF
>TRBV18|TRBJ2-1|NA|few
TGTGCCAGCTCACCTACCTATCCCCCCGGGAACAATGAGCAGTTCTTC
CASSPTYPPGNNEQFF
>TRBV6-2/TRBV6-3|TRBJ2-3|TRBD2|NA
TGTGCCAGCAGTTACTCGACTGGACTAGGAGGAGATACGCAGTATTTT
CASSYSTGLGGDTQYF
>TRBV5-1|TRBJ2-7|NA|few
TGCGCCAGCAGCTTGGGTCAGAAAACCTACGAGCAGTACTTC
CASSLGQKTYEQYF
>TRBV6-2/TRBV6-3|TRBJ2-1|TRBD2|few
TGTGCCAGCACCCGGTTATGGGGGAGGGCCGACAATGAGCAGTTCTTC
CASTRLWGRADNEQFF
>TRBV3-1|TRBJ2-7|NA|many
TGTGCCAGCAGCCCGGGCCACAACTCCTACGAGCAGTACTTC
CASSPGHNSYEQYF
>TRBV24-1|TRBJ2-1|TRBD2|NA
TGTGCCACCAGTGACTCCGGGACTAGCGGGAGGTACAATGAGCAGTTCTTC
CATSDSGTSGRYNEQFF
>TRBV5-4|TRBJ1-6|NA|NA
TGTGCCAGCAGCTCCCGGCTCGGGCAGCGAGCCCGCTATTATAATTCACCCCTCCACTTT
CASSSRLGQRARYYNSPLHF
>TRBV7-9|TRBJ1-4|NA|few
TGTGCCAGCAGCTTAGAGGGGACATATCGAAAACTGTTTTTT
CASSLEGTYRKLFF
>TRBV30|TRBJ2-7|NA|few
TGTGCCTGGAGGCTCCCGGTACGGAGGGATGCCTACGAGCAGTACTTC
CAWRLPVRRDAYEQYF
>TRBV4-1|TRBJ2-7|NA|NA
TGCGCCAGCAGCCAAGAGGGCGGACGGAGCGAGCAGTACTTC
CASSQEGGRSEQYF
>TRBV5-1|TRBJ2-1|TRBD2|many
TGCGCCAGCAGCGTAGGGACTAGCGAATACAATGAGCAGTTCTTC
CASSVGTSEYNEQFF
>TRBV6-5|TRBJ1-4|TRBD1|NA
TGTGCCAGCAGTTACCTAAGAACAGGGGGCCTTGGAGAAAAACTGTTTTTT
CASSYLRTGGLGEKLFF
>TRBV28|TRBJ2-7|TRBD2|many
TGTGCCAGCAGTCCGGGACTAGCCTCCTACGAGCAGTACTTC
CASSPGLASYEQYF
>TRBV3-1|TRBJ2-5|NA|few
TGTGCCAGCAGCCAAGAAGGAAGGGGTGGAAAGACCCAGTACTTC
CASSQEGRGGKTQYF
>TRBV6-5|TRBJ1-1|NA|few
TGTGCCAGCAGTTACTCGGGGGGGCACACTGAAGCTTTCTTT
CASSYSGGHTEAFF
>TRBV10-3|TRBJ2-7|NA|few
TGTGCCATCAGTGAAAAGAGGAGCTCCTACGAGCAGTACTTC
CAISEKRSSYEQYF
>TRBV5-1|TRBJ1-2|NA|many
TGCGCCAGCAGCTTGAACGGCGGGGAGGGCTACACCTTC
CASSLNGGEGYTF